This T cell receptor beta chain was profiled in a study of T cell responses to AZD1222 COVID-19 vaccine. Profiled with immunoSEQ multiplex PCR; TCRdb holds only in-frame clones, not every one. The sample lists roughly 190,000 clones; 92% were seen once. With regard to this clone: Its antigen is not identified.

Notes on the study in general: Among those given AZD1222, only six were seropositive at baseline. Spike-wide vaccine-associated CD4 TCRs dominated at 160-218 and 743-854.

The sample here was peripheral blood, taken on day 0 of AZD1222 vaccination. The receptor comes from an adult in good health.

The CDR3 sequence is CATSQNANTEAFF. In DNA, the CDR3 is TGTGCCACCAGTCAGAATGCGAACACTGAAGCTTTCTTT. The chain is built from TRBV24-1 and TRBJ1-1; D is uncertain. V was shortened by 6 bases and J by 1 base, with 8 bases between the two germline ends. Germline-derived CDR1 and CDR2 are KGHDR and SFDVKD. The CDR3 is made up of 13 amino acids.